Detailed here is one T cell receptor beta chain. Naivety among CD8 cells was defined by CD45RO negativity and positive CCR7 selection, thereby excluding terminally differentiated effector memory CD45RA+ cells. Germline V lookup: CDR1 SGHVS, CDR2 FQNEAQ. Germline trimming cut 6 bases from V and 3 bases from J; bases unmatched to any gene: 6. This CDR3 is built from 15 residues. The data were taken from a study of shared clonotypes between healthy human individuals. Measured with immunoSEQ multiplex PCR; TCRdb has only the in-frame clones, and not every one. The sample has roughly 2 million clones, roughly 95% seen once.

V usage is TRBV7-8 and J usage is TRBJ1-5; 9 nucleotides align to TRBD1. The material sequenced was naive CD8+ T cells sorted from blood. This clonotype was obtained from a man aged 18 to 30 in good health. The chain's CDR3 is CASSAQGANNQPQHF. CDR3 nucleotides: TGTGCCAGCAGTGCACAGGGGGCCAACAATCAGCCCCAGCATTTT.